The 22 T cell receptor beta chains below come from one sample, sequenced in a study of OX40 agonist ivuxolimab in advanced cancers. The method was the immunoSEQ multiplex PCR assay. Not all clones reach the TCRdb copy of this immuneACCESS table, which keeps in-frame sequences only. Checked studies attribute under half of the gap to unresolved V genes and leave the rest unexplained. The sample profile shows roughly 89,000 clones; under 90% of them were found once. The ten largest clones take up approximately 1.9% of the sample. The specimen was CD4+ or CD8+ T cells sorted from blood, collected in a trial of the OX40 agonist ivuxolimab. Source of these receptors: an adult with an advanced solid tumor such as melanoma, head and neck, liver or kidney cancer.

J is TRBJ1-1 and V is TRBV10-3; no clear D. CDR1 and CDR2 from the germline V gene are ENHRY and SYGVKD. V lost 0 bases and J 3 bases, leaving 11 bases between the germline ends. The CDR3 sequence is 15 residues long. As DNA, the CDR3 is TGTGCCATCAGTGAGTCGACGGCAGCCTACACTGAAGCTTTCTTT. This translates into CAISESTAAYTEAFF.

This clone has just one count. This sequence joins TRBV29-1 and TRBJ2-5, with D perhaps given as TRBD1 or TRBD2 (5 bases each). This CDR3 region has 13 residues. Germline lookup yields CDR1 SQVTM and CDR2 ANQGSEA. V lost 5 bases and J 4 bases, leaving 14 bases between the germline ends. The DNA of the CDR3 is TGCAGCGTTCGCCGGGACGAAGGAGAGACCCAGTACTTC. It codes for CSVRRDEGETQYF.

V usage is TRBV6-5 and J usage is TRBJ2-1; D possibly corresponds to TRBD2 (6 bases). Germline V gives CDR1 MNHEY, CDR2 SVGAGI. CDR3 size: 14 residues. V shed 2 bases and J shed 8 bases, with 13 bases lying between them. The DNA of the CDR3 is TGTGCCAGCAGTTACAGGCGGGGTAGCTATGAGCAGTTCTTC. Amino acid sequence: CASSYRRGSYEQFF.

The J gene is TRBJ2-1, the V gene TRBV7-2, with D perhaps assigned TRBD1 or TRBD2 (5 bases each). The germline V gene has CDR1 SGHTA and CDR2 FQGNSA. V gave up 0 bases and J gave up 9 bases, with 6 bases separating them. The CDR3 contains 12 residues. The CDR3 region has the DNA TGTGCCAGCAGCTTAGCGGGACCTGAGCAGTTCTTC. It is translated as CASSLAGPEQFF.

The rearrangement uses TRBV5-4 and TRBJ1-2; D uncertain. V lost 3 bases and J lost 3, with 9 bases in between. The CDR3 is 13 amino acids. Looked up from germline, CDR1 is SGHNT and CDR2 is YYREEE (reference sequence). For the CDR3, the DNA is TGTGCCAGCAGCTACCCCCAAGACTATGGCTACACCTTC. This encodes CASSYPQDYGYTF.

The chain carries TRBV6-1 and TRBJ2-3; D perhaps matches TRBD1 (6 bases). Germline V gene lookup returns CDR1 MNHNS and CDR2 SASEGT. Trimming pared 6 bases from V and 6 bases from J, leaving 13 bases between. CDR3 length equals 13 residues. For the CDR3, the DNA is TGTGCCAGCAGGAGACAGGCGGGCGATACGCAGTATTTT. It is translated as CASRRQAGDTQYF.

The chain combines TRBV7-2 with TRBJ2-2; D unclear. V was cut by 1 base and J by 4 bases, with 13 bases left in between. CDR3 length: 16 amino acids. Germline V gene data show CDR1 as SGHTA and CDR2 as FQGNSA. CDR3: CASSLEAVQITGELFF. The DNA of the CDR3 is TGTGCCAGCAGCTTAGAAGCCGTTCAGATCACCGGGGAGCTGTTTTTT.

V is TRBV27 and J is TRBJ2-2; the D gene is possibly TRBD2 (6 bases). Germline V lookup: CDR1 MNHEY, CDR2 SMNVEV (reference sequence). Trimming pared 3 bases from V and 4 bases from J, leaving 12 bases between. This CDR3 has 15 amino acids. The DNA for the CDR3 is TGTGCCAGCAGTTTGGCGGGGTGGGGCACCGGGGAGCTGTTTTTT. This encodes CASSLAGWGTGELFF.

The V call is TRBV5-4, the J call TRBJ2-7; 10 bases line up with TRBD1. The CDR3 is 14 amino acids. Germline V gene sequence: CDR1 SGHNT, CDR2 YYREEE (reference sequence). V lost 3 bases, J lost 3 bases, and 3 bases stayed unmatched. The DNA for the CDR3 is TGTGCCAGCAGCTGGGGACAGGGGCACTACGAGCAGTACTTC. It codes for CASSWGQGHYEQYF.

This clone was observed a handful of times. V and J are TRBV19 and TRBJ2-4; D might be TRBD1 (6 bases). Germline loops: CDR1 LNHDA, CDR2 SQIVND (reference sequence). The CDR3 contains 15 residues. The germline V and J ends were trimmed by 6 bases and 9 bases, with 21 bases remaining between them. The CDR3 region has the DNA TGTGCCAGTAGGGGGACATGGAACAGTGTTGGCATTCAGTACTTC. It specifies CASRGTWNSVGIQYF.

In DNA, the CDR3 is TGTGCCAGCAGGGGCCGACAGGGGGATAACTATGGCTACACCTTC. Its translation: CASRGRQGDNYGYTF. The chain uses TRBV7-9 and TRBJ1-2; 9 positions agree with TRBD1. V lost 6 bases, J lost 1 base, and 6 bases stayed unmatched. Per germline, CDR1 SEHNR and CDR2 FQNEAQ (reference sequence). This CDR3 region has 15 residues.

The chain is built from TRBV5-6 and TRBJ1-2; 8 nucleotides match TRBD1. The CDR3 consists of 15 residues. V was pared by 2 bases and J by 3 bases, with 6 bases of the junction left unmatched. CDR1 SGHDT and CDR2 YYEEEE come from the germline V gene. CDR3 DNA: TGTGCCAGCAGCTTTGGCACAGGGGGTGACTATGGCTACACCTTC. Its translation: CASSFGTGGDYGYTF.

The chain joins TRBV15 to TRBJ2-7; a weak D match, TRBD2 (6 bases). CDR3 length: 14 residues. V gave up 1 base and J gave up 6 bases, with 13 bases separating them. CDR1 and CDR2 from the germline V gene are LNHNV and YYDKDF (reference sequence). The CDR3 is CATSRVEGPSEQYF. CDR3 in DNA: TGTGCCACCAGCAGAGTGGAGGGACCCTCCGAGCAGTACTTC.

The J gene is TRBJ1-1, the V gene TRBV5-4; D possibly corresponds to TRBD1 (6 bases). Germline lookup yields CDR1 SGHNT and CDR2 YYREEE (reference sequence). V was pared by 4 bases and J by 4 bases, with 14 bases between. This CDR3 has 14 amino acids. The CDR3 DNA sequence: TGTGCCAGCAGCCGGCCGACAGGAAGCACTGAAGCTTTCTTT. Protein sequence: CASSRPTGSTEAFF.

The V call is TRBV7-3, the J call TRBJ1-3; tentatively, D is TRBD1 (5 bases). Germline CDR1 is SGHTA and CDR2 is FQGTGA. The CDR3 runs 15 residues. V lost 5 bases to trimming and J lost 2 bases, with 13 bases between them. The CDR3 spells CASSERGTPGNTIYF. The CDR3 nucleotides read TGTGCCAGCAGCGAGAGGGGTACCCCTGGAAACACCATATATTTT.

This clone was detected only a few times. The chain couples TRBV9 to TRBJ1-2; D is undetermined. Germline CDR1 and CDR2: SGDLS and YYNGEE. The CDR3 is 14 amino acids. Trimming left V 2 bases short and J 4 bases short, with 12 bases between. CDR3 in DNA: TGTGCCAGCAGCGTTGAGGGCTCTAGCTATGGCTACACCTTC. It yields the protein CASSVEGSSYGYTF.

This clone showed up just a few times. This sequence joins TRBV19 and TRBJ1-3, with TRBD1 matching over 7 bases. Germline V CDR1 and CDR2: LNHDA, SQIVND (reference sequence). There are 12 residues in the CDR3. After removal of 8 bases from V and 4 bases from J, the junction contained 2 bases not matched to a gene. The CDR3 sequence is CASPGQGNTIYF. CDR3 coding DNA: TGTGCCAGTCCGGGACAGGGAAACACCATATATTTT.

J is TRBJ1-1 and V is TRBV28; TRBD1 matches at 7 bases. The trim removed 9 bases at V and 1 base at J, leaving 5 bases unmatched. Germline CDR1 reads MDHEN; CDR2 reads SYDVKM. The CDR3 runs to 13 residues. The CDR3, as DNA: TGTGCCAGTTTGGACAGGACGAACACTGAAGCTTTCTTT. It encodes CASLDRTNTEAFF. Supplemented by reference TRBV28 and TRBJ1-1, the full variable domain reads DVKVTQSSRYLVKRTGEKVFLECVQDMDHENMFWYRQDPGLGLRLIYFSYDVKMKEKGDIPEGYSVSREKKERFSLILESASTNQTSMYLCASLDRTNTEAFFGQGTRLTVV.

This chain uses TRBV30 with TRBJ2-7; D is perhaps TRBD2 (6 bases). The CDR3 has 13 residues. Trimming removed 3 bases from V and 7 bases from J, with 16 bases in between. Germline CDR1 GTSNPN, CDR2 SVGIG (reference sequence). The CDR3, as DNA: TGTGCCTGGAGGGGCCCGGGGGTGGGGGAGCAGTACTTC. This codes for CAWRGPGVGEQYF.

This chain uses TRBV5-1 with TRBJ2-7; D possibly corresponds to TRBD2 (6 bases). The CDR3 extends over 15 amino acids. Trimming shortened V by 2 bases and J by 6 bases, and 18 bases separated the two germline ends. CDR1 and CDR2 from the germline V gene are SGHRS and YFSETQ. The CDR3 DNA reads TGCGCCAGCAGCTTACAAGCGGTGGGAGGAGGCGAGCAGTACTTC. It is translated as CASSLQAVGGGEQYF. Full variable domain (remainder filled in from reference TRBV5-1 and TRBJ2-7): KAGVTQTPRYLIKTRGQQVTLSCSPISGHRSVSWYQQTPGQGLQFLFEYFSETQRNKGNFPGRFSGRQFSNSRSEMNVSTLELGDSALYLCASSLQAVGGGEQYFGPGTRLTVT.

The rearrangement uses TRBV6-5 and TRBJ1-3; maybe TRBD1 (5 bases). V dropped 5 bases and J dropped 2 bases, with 13 bases sitting between them. Germline CDR1 is MNHEY and CDR2 is SVGAGI. The CDR3 contains 15 residues. The CDR3, as DNA: TGTGCCAGCAGTCTCGCCGGGGGTGCTGGAAACACCATATATTTT. Protein: CASSLAGGAGNTIYF.

The rearrangement uses TRBV19 and TRBJ1-6; no reliable D call. This CDR3 is 13 amino acids long. V was pared by 3 bases and J by 8 bases, with 8 bases between. CDR1 and CDR2 (germline): LNHDA, SQIVND (reference sequence). CDR3 sequence: CASSIGRDSPLHF. The CDR3 DNA reads as TGTGCCAGTAGTATCGGAAGGGATTCACCCCTCCACTTT.